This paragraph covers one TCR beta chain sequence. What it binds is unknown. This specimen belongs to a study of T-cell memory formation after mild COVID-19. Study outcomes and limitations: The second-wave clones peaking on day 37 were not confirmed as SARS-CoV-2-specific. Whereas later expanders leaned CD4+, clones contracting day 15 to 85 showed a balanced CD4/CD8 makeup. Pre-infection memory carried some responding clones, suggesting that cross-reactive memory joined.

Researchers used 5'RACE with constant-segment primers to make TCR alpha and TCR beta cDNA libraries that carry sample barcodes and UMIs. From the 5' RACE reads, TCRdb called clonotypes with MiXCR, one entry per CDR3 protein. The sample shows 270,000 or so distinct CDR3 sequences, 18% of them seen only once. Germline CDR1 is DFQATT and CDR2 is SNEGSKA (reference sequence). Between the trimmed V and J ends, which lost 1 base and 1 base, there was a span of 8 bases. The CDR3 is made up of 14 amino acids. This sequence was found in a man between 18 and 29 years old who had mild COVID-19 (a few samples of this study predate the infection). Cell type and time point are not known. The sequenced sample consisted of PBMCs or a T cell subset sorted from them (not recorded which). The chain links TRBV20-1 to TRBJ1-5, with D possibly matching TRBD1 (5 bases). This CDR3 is CSARVGGSNQPQHF. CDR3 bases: TGCAGTGCTAGAGTGGGGGGGAGCAATCAGCCCCAGCATTTT.